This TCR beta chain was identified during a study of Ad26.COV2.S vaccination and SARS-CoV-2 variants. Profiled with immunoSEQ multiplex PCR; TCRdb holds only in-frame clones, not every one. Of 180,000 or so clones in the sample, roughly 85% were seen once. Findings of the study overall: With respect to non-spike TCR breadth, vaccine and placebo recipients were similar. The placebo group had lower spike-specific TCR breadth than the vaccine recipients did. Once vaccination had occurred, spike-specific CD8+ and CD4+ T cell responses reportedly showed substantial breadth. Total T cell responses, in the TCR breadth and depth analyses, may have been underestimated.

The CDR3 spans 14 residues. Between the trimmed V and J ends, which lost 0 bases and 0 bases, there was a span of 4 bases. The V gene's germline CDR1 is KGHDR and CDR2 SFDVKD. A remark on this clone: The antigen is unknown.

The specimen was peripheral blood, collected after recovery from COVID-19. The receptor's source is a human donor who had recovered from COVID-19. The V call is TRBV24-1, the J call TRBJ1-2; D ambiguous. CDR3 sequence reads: CATSDLDANYGYTF. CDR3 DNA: TGTGCCACCAGTGATTTGGACGCTAACTATGGCTACACCTTC.